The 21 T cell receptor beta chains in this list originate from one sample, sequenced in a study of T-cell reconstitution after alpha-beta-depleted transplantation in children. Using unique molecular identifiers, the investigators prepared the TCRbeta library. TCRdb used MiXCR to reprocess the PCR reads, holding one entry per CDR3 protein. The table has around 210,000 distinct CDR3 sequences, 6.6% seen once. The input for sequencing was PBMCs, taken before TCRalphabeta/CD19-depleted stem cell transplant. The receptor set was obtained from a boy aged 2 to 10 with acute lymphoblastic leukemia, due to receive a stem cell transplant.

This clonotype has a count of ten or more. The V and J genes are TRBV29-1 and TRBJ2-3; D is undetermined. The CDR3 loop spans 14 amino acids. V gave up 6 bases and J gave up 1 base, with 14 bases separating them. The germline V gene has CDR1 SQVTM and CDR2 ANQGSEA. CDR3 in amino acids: CSVPVHPRTDTQYF. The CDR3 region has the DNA TGCAGCGTCCCGGTTCATCCACGCACAGATACGCAGTATTTT.

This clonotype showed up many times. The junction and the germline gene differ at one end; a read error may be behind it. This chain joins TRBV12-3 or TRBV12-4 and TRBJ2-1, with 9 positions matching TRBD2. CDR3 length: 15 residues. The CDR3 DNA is TGTGCCAGCAGTATAGCGGGAGCAATCTACAATGAGCAGTTCTTC. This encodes CASSIAGAIYNEQFF.

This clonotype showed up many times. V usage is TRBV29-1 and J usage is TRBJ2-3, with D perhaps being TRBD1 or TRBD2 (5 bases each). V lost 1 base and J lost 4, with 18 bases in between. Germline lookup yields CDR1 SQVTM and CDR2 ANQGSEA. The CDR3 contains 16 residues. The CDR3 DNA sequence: TGCAGCGTTGAAGGTTGGGGCCGTCCCGGGGCAGATACGCAGTATTTT. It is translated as CSVEGWGRPGADTQYF.

CDR3 residues: CASSLGGGLAKMNEQYF. The CDR3 DNA reads TGTGCCAGCAGCTTAGGGGGAGGCCTAGCCAAGATGAACGAGCAGTACTTC. The gene calls are TRBV11-2 and TRBJ2-7; tentatively, D is TRBD2 (6 bases). This CDR3 region has 17 residues. Germline V gene lookup returns CDR1 SGHAT and CDR2 FQNNGV. Trimming took 1 base from V and 5 from J, leaving 21 bases between them.

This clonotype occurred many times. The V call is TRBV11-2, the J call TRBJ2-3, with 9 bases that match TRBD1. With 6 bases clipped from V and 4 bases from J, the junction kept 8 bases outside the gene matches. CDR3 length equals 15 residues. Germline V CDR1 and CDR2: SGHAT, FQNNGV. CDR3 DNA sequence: TGTGCCAGCAGAACGGGACAGGGCCTCTCAGATACGCAGTATTTT. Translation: CASRTGQGLSDTQYF.

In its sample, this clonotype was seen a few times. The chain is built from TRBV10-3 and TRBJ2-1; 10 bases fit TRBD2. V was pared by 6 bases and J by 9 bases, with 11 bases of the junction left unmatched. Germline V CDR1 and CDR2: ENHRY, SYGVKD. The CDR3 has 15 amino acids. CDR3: CAIRPGLAEGGEQFF. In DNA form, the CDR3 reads TGTGCCATCAGGCCCGGACTAGCGGAGGGGGGTGAGCAGTTCTTC.

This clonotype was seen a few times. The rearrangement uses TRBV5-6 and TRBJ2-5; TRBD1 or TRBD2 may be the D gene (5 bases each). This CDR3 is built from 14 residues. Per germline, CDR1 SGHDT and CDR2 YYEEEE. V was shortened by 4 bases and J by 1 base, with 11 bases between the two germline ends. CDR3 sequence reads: CASSGTPVQETQYF. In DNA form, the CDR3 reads TGTGCCAGCAGCGGGACCCCTGTCCAAGAGACCCAGTACTTC.

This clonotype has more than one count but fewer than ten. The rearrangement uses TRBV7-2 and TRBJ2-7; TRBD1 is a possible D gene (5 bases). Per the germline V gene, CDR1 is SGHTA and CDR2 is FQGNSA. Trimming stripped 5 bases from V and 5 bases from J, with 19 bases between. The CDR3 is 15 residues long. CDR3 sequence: CASSQAAQGTDEQYF. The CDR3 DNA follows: TGTGCCAGCAGCCAGGCGGCCCAGGGTACCGACGAGCAGTACTTC.

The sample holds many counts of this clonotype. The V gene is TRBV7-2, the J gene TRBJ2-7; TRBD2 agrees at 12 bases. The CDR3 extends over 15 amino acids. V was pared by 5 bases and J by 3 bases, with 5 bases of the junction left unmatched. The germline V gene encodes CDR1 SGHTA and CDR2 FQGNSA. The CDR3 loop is CASSLRTSGVYEQYF. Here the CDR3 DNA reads TGTGCCAGCAGCCTAAGGACTAGCGGGGTCTACGAGCAGTACTTC.

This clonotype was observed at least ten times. The CDR3 nucleotides are TGCGCCAGCAGCCAAGTAGGACCCTTTGGAGCTTTCTTT. It codes for CASSQVGPFGAFF. The chain employs TRBV4-3 and TRBJ1-1; the D is unclear. The CDR3 is 13 residues long. Trimming stripped 1 base from V and 10 bases from J, with 13 bases between. The germline CDR1 and CDR2 sequences are LGHNA and YSLEER.

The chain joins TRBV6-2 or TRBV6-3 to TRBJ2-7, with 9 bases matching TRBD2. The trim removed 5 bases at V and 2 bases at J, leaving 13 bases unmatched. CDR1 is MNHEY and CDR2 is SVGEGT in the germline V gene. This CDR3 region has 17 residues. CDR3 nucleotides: TGTGCCAGCAGTCCATCCGCCTTAGCGGGGGTACCCTACGAGCAGTACTTC. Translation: CASSPSALAGVPYEQYF.

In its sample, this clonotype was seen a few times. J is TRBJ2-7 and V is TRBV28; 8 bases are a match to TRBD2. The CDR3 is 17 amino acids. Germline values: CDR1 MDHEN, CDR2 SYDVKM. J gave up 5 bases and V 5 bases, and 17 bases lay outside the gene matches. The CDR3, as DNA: TGTGCCAGCAGTCTCCTTTCCGGGGGGGGTATAGGTGACGAGCAGTACTTC. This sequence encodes CASSLLSGGGIGDEQYF.

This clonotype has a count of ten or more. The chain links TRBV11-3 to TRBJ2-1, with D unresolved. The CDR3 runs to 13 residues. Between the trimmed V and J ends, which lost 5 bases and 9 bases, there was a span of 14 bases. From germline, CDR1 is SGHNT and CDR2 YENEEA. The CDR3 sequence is CASSRIDQSEQFF. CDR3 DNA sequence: TGTGCCAGCAGCCGTATTGATCAGAGTGAGCAGTTCTTC.

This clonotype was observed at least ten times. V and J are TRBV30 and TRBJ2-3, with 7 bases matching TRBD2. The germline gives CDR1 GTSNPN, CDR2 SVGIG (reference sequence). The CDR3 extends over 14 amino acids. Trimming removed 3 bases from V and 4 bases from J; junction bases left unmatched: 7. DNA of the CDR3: TGTGCCTGGAGCCCGGGACTATCCTCAGATACGCAGTATTTT. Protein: CAWSPGLSSDTQYF.

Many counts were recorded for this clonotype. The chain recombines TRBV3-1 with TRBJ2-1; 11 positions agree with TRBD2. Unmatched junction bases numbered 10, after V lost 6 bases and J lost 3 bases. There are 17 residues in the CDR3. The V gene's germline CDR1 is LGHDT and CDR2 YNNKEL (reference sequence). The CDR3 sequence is CASRRSGTSGIYNEQFF. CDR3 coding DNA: TGTGCCAGCAGACGATCCGGGACTAGCGGCATCTACAATGAGCAGTTCTTC.

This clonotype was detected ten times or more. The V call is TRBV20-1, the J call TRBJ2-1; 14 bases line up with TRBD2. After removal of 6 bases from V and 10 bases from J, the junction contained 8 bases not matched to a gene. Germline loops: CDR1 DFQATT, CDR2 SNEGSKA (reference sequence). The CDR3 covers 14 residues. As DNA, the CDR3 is TGCAGTGCCAGACTAGCGGGAGGGCCGTACGAGCAGTTCTTC. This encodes CSARLAGGPYEQFF.

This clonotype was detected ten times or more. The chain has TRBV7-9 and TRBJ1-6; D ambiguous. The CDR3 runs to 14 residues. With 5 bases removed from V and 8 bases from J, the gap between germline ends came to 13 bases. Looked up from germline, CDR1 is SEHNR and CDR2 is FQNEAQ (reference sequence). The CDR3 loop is CASSQQTTDSPLHF. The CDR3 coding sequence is TGTGCCAGCAGCCAACAAACCACTGATTCACCCCTCCACTTT.

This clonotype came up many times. This CDR3 reads CASSLVYPDTGELFF. Written as DNA, the CDR3 is TGCGCCAGCAGCTTGGTATATCCGGACACCGGGGAGCTGTTTTTT. This chain joins TRBV5-1 and TRBJ2-2; D is unresolved. CDR1 and CDR2 from the germline V gene are SGHRS and YFSETQ. This CDR3 is 15 amino acids long. Trimming left V 0 bases short and J 3 bases short, with 9 bases between.

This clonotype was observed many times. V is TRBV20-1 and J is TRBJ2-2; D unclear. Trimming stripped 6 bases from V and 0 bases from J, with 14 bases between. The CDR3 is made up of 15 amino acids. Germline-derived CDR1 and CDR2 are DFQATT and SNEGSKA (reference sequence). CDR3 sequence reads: CSARMGSANTGELFF. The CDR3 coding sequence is TGCAGTGCCAGGATGGGGTCTGCGAACACCGGGGAGCTGTTTTTT.

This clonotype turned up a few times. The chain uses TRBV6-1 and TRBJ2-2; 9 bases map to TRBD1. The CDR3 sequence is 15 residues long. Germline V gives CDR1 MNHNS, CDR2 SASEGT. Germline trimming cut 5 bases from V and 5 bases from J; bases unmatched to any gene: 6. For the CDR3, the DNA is TGTGCCAGCAGTCCATCTGACAGGGGGACCGGGGAGCTGTTTTTT. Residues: CASSPSDRGTGELFF.

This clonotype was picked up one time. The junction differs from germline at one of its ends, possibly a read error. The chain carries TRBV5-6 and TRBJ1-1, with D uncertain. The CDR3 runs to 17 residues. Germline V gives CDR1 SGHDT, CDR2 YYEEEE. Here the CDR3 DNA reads TGTGCCATCAGCCCCCGCGCCGATACTTACATGAACACTGAAGCTTTCTTT. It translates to CAISPRADTYMNTEAFF.